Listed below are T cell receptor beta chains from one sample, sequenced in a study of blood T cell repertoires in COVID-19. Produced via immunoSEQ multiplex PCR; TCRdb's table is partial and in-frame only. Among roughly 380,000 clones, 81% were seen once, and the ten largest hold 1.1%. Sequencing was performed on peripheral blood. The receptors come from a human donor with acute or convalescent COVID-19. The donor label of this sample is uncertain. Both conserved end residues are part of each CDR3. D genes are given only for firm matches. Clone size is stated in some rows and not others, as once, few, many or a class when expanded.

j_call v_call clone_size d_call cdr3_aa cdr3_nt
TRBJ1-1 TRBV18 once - CASSPPPSEAFF TGTGCCAGCTCACCTCCCCCCTCTGAAGCTTTCTTT
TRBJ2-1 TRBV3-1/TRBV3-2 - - CASRRGNEQFF TGTGCCAGCAGGCGGGGAAATGAGCAGTTCTTC
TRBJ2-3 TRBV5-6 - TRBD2 CASSLGPSGSTDTQYF TGTGCCAGCAGCTTGGGGCCTAGCGGGAGCACAGATACGCAGTATTTT
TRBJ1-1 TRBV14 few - CASSQVTGKNTEAFF TGTGCCAGCAGCCAAGTAACAGGGAAGAACACTGAAGCTTTCTTT
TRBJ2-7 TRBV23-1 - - CASSQIDGVRLEAGYEQYF TGCGCCAGCAGTCAAATAGACGGTGTGCGACTAGAGGCCGGCTACGAGCAGTACTTC
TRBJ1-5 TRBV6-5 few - CASLRDNNQPQHF TGTGCCAGCCTCCGGGACAACAATCAGCCCCAGCATTTT
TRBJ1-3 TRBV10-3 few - CAIRDRGAQGNTIYF TGTGCCATCAGGGACCGGGGGGCGCAAGGAAACACCATATATTTT
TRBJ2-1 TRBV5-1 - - CASSHSGLNSYNEQFF TGCGCCAGCAGCCACAGCGGGCTAAACTCCTACAATGAGCAGTTCTTC
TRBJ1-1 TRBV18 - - CASSPPKGLNTEAFF TGTGCCAGCTCACCACCGAAGGGGTTGAACACTGAAGCTTTCTTT
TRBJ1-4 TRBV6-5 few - CASRRREGNEKLFF TGTGCCAGCAGACGACGGGAAGGTAATGAAAAACTGTTTTTT
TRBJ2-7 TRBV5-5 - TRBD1 CASSLRTGSPYEQYF TGTGCCAGCAGCTTGAGGACAGGGAGCCCCTACGAGCAGTACTTC
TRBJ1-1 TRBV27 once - CASGSLGGLNTEAFF TGTGCCAGCGGTTCATTGGGAGGGCTGAACACTGAAGCTTTCTTT